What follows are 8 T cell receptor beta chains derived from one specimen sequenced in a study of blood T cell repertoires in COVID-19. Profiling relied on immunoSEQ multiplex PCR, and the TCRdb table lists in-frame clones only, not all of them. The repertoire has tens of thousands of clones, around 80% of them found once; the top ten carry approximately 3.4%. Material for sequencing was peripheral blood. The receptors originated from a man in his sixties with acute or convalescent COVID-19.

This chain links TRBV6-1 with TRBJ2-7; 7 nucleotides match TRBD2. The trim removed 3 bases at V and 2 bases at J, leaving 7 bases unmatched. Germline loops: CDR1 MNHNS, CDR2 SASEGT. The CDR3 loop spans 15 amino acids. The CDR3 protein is CASSERSGTTYEQYF. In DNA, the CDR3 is TGTGCCAGCAGTGAGAGGAGCGGGACGACCTACGAGCAGTACTTC.

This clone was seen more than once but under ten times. In nucleotides, the CDR3 is TGTGCCAGCAGCTCGTCCCAGGGGCGTGAAAAACTGTTTTTT. Its translation is CASSSSQGREKLFF. The rearrangement links TRBV28 to TRBJ1-4; D may be TRBD1 (6 bases). The CDR3 consists of 14 residues. CDR1 MDHEN and CDR2 SYDVKM come from the germline V gene. Trimming stripped 6 bases from V and 7 bases from J, with 15 bases between.

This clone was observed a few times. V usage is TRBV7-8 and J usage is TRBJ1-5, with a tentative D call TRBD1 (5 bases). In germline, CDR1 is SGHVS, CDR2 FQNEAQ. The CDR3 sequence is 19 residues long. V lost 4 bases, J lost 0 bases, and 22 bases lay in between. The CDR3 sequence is CASSSIGPRGFYSNQPQHF. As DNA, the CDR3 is TGTGCCAGCAGCTCCATCGGACCTAGGGGCTTTTATAGCAATCAGCCCCAGCATTTT.

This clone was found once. CDR3 sequence (DNA): TGCAGCGTCGGGACAGACGAGCAGTACTTC. It is translated as CSVGTDEQYF. The chain links TRBV29-1 to TRBJ2-7; 7 bases are a match to TRBD1. The CDR3 has 10 residues. Germline trimming cut 6 bases from V and 5 bases from J; bases unmatched to any gene: 1. Germline lookup yields CDR1 SQVTM and CDR2 ANQGSEA.

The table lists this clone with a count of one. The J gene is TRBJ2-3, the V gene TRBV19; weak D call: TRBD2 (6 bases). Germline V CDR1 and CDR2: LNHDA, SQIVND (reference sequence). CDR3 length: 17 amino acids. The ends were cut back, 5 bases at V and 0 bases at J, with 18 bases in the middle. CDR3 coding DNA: TGTGCCAGTAGTCTGGGTAGCGGAGTGACTAGCACAGATACGCAGTATTTT. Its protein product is CASSLGSGVTSTDTQYF.

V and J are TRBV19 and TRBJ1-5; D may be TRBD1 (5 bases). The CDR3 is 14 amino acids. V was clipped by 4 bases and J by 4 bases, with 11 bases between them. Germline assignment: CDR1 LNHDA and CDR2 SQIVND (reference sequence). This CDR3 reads CASSTRGENQPQHF. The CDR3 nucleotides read TGTGCCAGTAGTACCCGGGGGGAAAATCAGCCCCAGCATTTT.

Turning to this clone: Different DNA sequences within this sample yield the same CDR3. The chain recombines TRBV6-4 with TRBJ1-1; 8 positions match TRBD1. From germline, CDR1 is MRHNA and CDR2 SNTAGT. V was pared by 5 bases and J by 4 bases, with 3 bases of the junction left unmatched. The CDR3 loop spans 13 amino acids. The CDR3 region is CASSSTGGTEAFF. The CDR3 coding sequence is TGTGCCAGCAGTTCAACAGGGGGCACTGAAGCTTTCTTT.

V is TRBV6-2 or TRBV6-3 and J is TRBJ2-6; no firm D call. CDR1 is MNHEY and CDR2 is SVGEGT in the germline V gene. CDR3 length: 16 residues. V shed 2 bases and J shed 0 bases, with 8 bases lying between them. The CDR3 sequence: CASSYQRTSGANVLTF. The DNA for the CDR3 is TGTGCCAGCAGTTACCAGCGCACCTCTGGGGCCAACGTCCTGACTTTC.